A selection of T cell receptor beta chains follows, all from one sample in a study of regulatory T cells in long-lasting Graves disease. TCRdb re-called the multiplex PCR reads through MiXCR, storing one row per CDR3 protein. The sample includes around 400,000 distinct CDR3 sequences, roughly a quarter seen only once; the top ten take about a quarter. Material: peripheral blood mononuclear cells (PBMCs), obtained when the disease was refractory, from a patient treated with antithyroid drugs. The receptors here all came from a female donor with Graves disease. CDR3s include the opening cysteine and the closing phenylalanine or tryptophan. A D gene is named only where the DNA matches it firmly. Where a row states a size, it is once, few, many or the class of an expanded clone; other rows omit it.

d_call: NA; v_call: TRBV7-2; j_call: TRBJ2-1; clone_size: few; cdr3_aa: CASSLGFSYPYNEQFF; cdr3_nt: TGTGCCAGCAGCTTGGGTTTTAGTTACCCCTACAATGAGCAGTTCTTC
d_call: TRBD2; v_call: TRBV28; j_call: TRBJ2-7; clone_size: many; cdr3_aa: CASSSPAGGLYEQYF; cdr3_nt: TGTGCCAGCAGCTCCCCAGCGGGAGGCCTCTACGAGCAGTACTTC
d_call: NA; v_call: TRBV6-5; j_call: TRBJ2-5; clone_size: many; cdr3_aa: CASSYRPAQQETQYF; cdr3_nt: TGTGCCAGCAGTTACAGGCCGGCCCAACAAGAGACCCAGTACTTC
d_call: TRBD1; v_call: TRBV28; j_call: TRBJ1-5; clone_size: NA; cdr3_aa: CASGQPTGGDQPQHF; cdr3_nt: TGTGCCAGCGGCCAACCGACAGGGGGAGATCAGCCCCAGCATTTT
d_call: TRBD2; v_call: TRBV5-1; j_call: TRBJ2-1; clone_size: once; cdr3_aa: CASSLAVTSGRASYNEQFF; cdr3_nt: TGCGCCAGCAGCTTGGCTGTGACTAGCGGGAGGGCGTCCTACAATGAGCAGTTCTTC
d_call: NA; v_call: TRBV3-1; j_call: TRBJ1-1; clone_size: NA; cdr3_aa: CASSRPGGEYAFF; cdr3_nt: TGTGCCAGCAGCCGCCCGGGGGGTGAATACGCTTTCTTT
d_call: NA; v_call: TRBV7-8; j_call: TRBJ2-4; clone_size: NA; cdr3_aa: CASTQSRGLEIQYF; cdr3_nt: TGTGCCAGCACCCAAAGTAGGGGATTGGAGATTCAGTACTTC
d_call: NA; v_call: TRBV4-1; j_call: TRBJ1-2; clone_size: NA; cdr3_aa: CASSQVGINYGYTF; cdr3_nt: TGCGCCAGCAGCCAAGTCGGGATTAACTATGGCTACACCTTC
d_call: NA; v_call: TRBV3-1; j_call: TRBJ1-4; clone_size: NA; cdr3_aa: CASSPTRGDEKLFF; cdr3_nt: TGTGCCAGCAGCCCGACAAGGGGAGATGAAAAACTGTTTTTT
d_call: NA; v_call: TRBV12-5; j_call: TRBJ2-3; clone_size: NA; cdr3_aa: CASGLDTDTQYF; cdr3_nt: TGTGCTAGTGGTTTGGATACAGATACGCAGTATTTT
d_call: NA; v_call: TRBV12-3/TRBV12-4; j_call: TRBJ2-1; clone_size: NA; cdr3_aa: CASTPTGIVGYNEQFF; cdr3_nt: TGTGCCAGCACCCCCACTGGTATAGTAGGCTACAATGAGCAGTTCTTC
d_call: NA; v_call: TRBV27; j_call: TRBJ2-7; clone_size: NA; cdr3_aa: CASSFLGQTCEQYF; cdr3_nt: TGTGCCAGCAGTTTCTTAGGACAGACCTGCGAGCAGTACTTC
d_call: NA; v_call: TRBV19; j_call: TRBJ1-5; clone_size: NA; cdr3_aa: CASSTPQEVRQPQHF; cdr3_nt: TGTGCCAGTAGTACACCCCAGGAGGTACGGCAGCCCCAGCATTTT
d_call: NA; v_call: TRBV7-9; j_call: TRBJ1-2; clone_size: few; cdr3_aa: CASSLPTGSGYTF; cdr3_nt: TGTGCCAGCAGCTTACCAACAGGGAGCGGCTACACCTTC
d_call: NA; v_call: TRBV11-1; j_call: TRBJ1-2; clone_size: many; cdr3_aa: CASSPGDANYGYTF; cdr3_nt: TGTGCCAGCAGCCCTGGAGACGCAAACTATGGCTACACCTTC
d_call: TRBD1; v_call: TRBV30; j_call: TRBJ2-7; clone_size: NA; cdr3_aa: CAWRTGLYEQYF; cdr3_nt: TGTGCCTGGAGGACAGGGCTCTACGAGCAGTACTTC
d_call: NA; v_call: TRBV15; j_call: TRBJ1-1; clone_size: NA; cdr3_aa: CATSRLLGTGNTEAFF; cdr3_nt: TGTGCCACCAGCAGGTTACTTGGGACGGGGAACACTGAAGCTTTCTTT
d_call: NA; v_call: TRBV19; j_call: TRBJ1-1; clone_size: NA; cdr3_aa: CASSRDIEVTEAFF; cdr3_nt: TGTGCCAGTAGTAGAGATATCGAGGTCACTGAAGCTTTCTTT
d_call: NA; v_call: TRBV10-3; j_call: TRBJ2-2; clone_size: few; cdr3_aa: CAISETGMVNTGELFF; cdr3_nt: TGTGCCATCAGTGAAACGGGGATGGTAAACACCGGGGAGCTGTTTTTT
d_call: NA; v_call: TRBV6-9; j_call: TRBJ2-5; clone_size: many; cdr3_aa: CASSYGATETQYF; cdr3_nt: TGTGCCAGCAGTTATGGGGCTACCGAGACCCAGTACTTC
d_call: TRBD1; v_call: TRBV28; j_call: TRBJ1-3; clone_size: few; cdr3_aa: CASSRDSLSGNTIYF; cdr3_nt: TGTGCCAGCAGCCGGGACAGTCTCTCTGGAAACACCATATATTTT
d_call: NA; v_call: TRBV30; j_call: TRBJ1-5; clone_size: NA; cdr3_aa: CAWSKDSNQPQHF; cdr3_nt: TGTGCCTGGAGTAAGGATAGCAATCAGCCCCAGCATTTT
d_call: NA; v_call: TRBV29-1; j_call: TRBJ2-3; clone_size: NA; cdr3_aa: CSVSWGEADTQYF; cdr3_nt: TGCAGCGTATCCTGGGGGGAGGCAGATACGCAGTATTTT
d_call: TRBD1; v_call: TRBV4-3; j_call: TRBJ1-1; clone_size: NA; cdr3_aa: CASSQEPGQGSEAFF; cdr3_nt: TGCGCCAGCAGCCAAGAACCGGGACAGGGGAGTGAAGCTTTCTTT
d_call: NA; v_call: TRBV6-1; j_call: TRBJ1-5; clone_size: NA; cdr3_aa: CGTGSPNQPQHF; cdr3_nt: TGTGGTACAGGGTCCCCCAATCAGCCCCAGCATTTT
d_call: NA; v_call: TRBV2; j_call: TRBJ1-1; clone_size: many; cdr3_aa: CASSGAARNTEAFF; cdr3_nt: TGTGCCAGCAGTGGGGCGGCAAGAAACACTGAAGCTTTCTTT
d_call: NA; v_call: TRBV6-5; j_call: TRBJ2-2; clone_size: many; cdr3_aa: CASSYPRGSSTGELFF; cdr3_nt: TGTGCCAGCAGTTATCCCCGGGGGTCGAGCACCGGGGAGCTGTTTTTT
d_call: NA; v_call: TRBV12-3/TRBV12-4; j_call: TRBJ1-2; clone_size: many; cdr3_aa: CASSLSRNYGYTF; cdr3_nt: TGTGCCAGCAGCTTGAGCAGAAACTATGGCTACACCTTC
d_call: TRBD2; v_call: TRBV24-1; j_call: TRBJ2-7; clone_size: many; cdr3_aa: CANRREGGKNEQYF; cdr3_nt: TGTGCCAACCGGCGGGAGGGCGGAAAGAACGAGCAGTACTTC
d_call: TRBD1; v_call: TRBV20-1; j_call: TRBJ2-6; clone_size: NA; cdr3_aa: CSATGQGRPGANVLTF; cdr3_nt: TGCAGTGCCACGGGACAGGGGAGACCTGGGGCCAACGTCCTGACTTTC
d_call: NA; v_call: TRBV19; j_call: TRBJ2-2; clone_size: few; cdr3_aa: CASRMGQNTGELFF; cdr3_nt: TGTGCCAGTAGGATGGGACAGAACACCGGGGAGCTGTTTTTT
d_call: TRBD1; v_call: TRBV20-1; j_call: TRBJ1-2; clone_size: few; cdr3_aa: CSARVGQVVGYTF; cdr3_nt: TGCAGTGCTAGAGTTGGACAGGTCGTTGGCTACACCTTC